What follows are 4 T cell receptor beta chains derived from one specimen sequenced in a study of early T cells in non-severe SARS-CoV-2 infection (dated by TCRdb to about 2021). Library method: 5' RACE. Sequencing relied on a NextSeq 500. TCRdb reworked the public reads: Q25 trimming with fastp, MiXCR clone assembly, productive beta chains retained. For every CDR3 protein sequence, its rows merge into one entry that carries the most common genes and DNA. For this sample there are roughly 45,000 distinct CDR3 sequences; 3.5% to 5% appear just once. Together, the top ten hold 5% to 6.5% of the sample. The sample comprised whole blood. These receptors all stem from an adult who was a healthcare worker with PCR-confirmed SARS-CoV-2 infection or an uninfected control (not recorded which).

This clonotype appeared a few times. V is TRBV9 and J is TRBJ1-2; TRBD1 agrees at 8 bases. Germline V lookup: CDR1 SGDLS, CDR2 YYNGEE. CDR3 size: 14 residues. V shed 0 bases and J 6 bases; nucleotides not matched to a gene: 4. CDR3 coding DNA: TGTGCCAGCAGCGTAGCCCCCAGGGGGCATGGCTACACCTTC. Amino acids: CASSVAPRGHGYTF.

This clonotype came up many times. The genes are TRBV30 and TRBJ1-1; D uncertain. V shed 0 bases and J shed 1 base, with 6 bases lying between them. Germline CDR1 reads GTSNPN; CDR2 reads SVGIG (reference sequence). The CDR3 totals 13 residues. The CDR3: CAWSVTENTEAFF. The CDR3 coding sequence is TGTGCCTGGAGTGTGACTGAGAACACTGAAGCTTTCTTT.

This clonotype was counted between two and nine times. The rearrangement uses TRBV29-1 and TRBJ2-3, with 9 bases aligning to TRBD2. Germline CDR1 is SQVTM and CDR2 is ANQGSEA. The CDR3 contains 15 residues. After removal of 3 bases from V and 1 base from J, the junction contained 5 bases not matched to a gene. CDR3 amino acids: CSVEAGGPGTDTQYF. CDR3 bases: TGCAGCGTTGAGGCGGGAGGGCCCGGCACAGATACGCAGTATTTT.

This clonotype has ten or more counts. V gene TRBV15 combines with J gene TRBJ2-7; tentatively, D is TRBD1 or TRBD2 (6 bases each). In germline, CDR1 is LNHNV, CDR2 YYDKDF (reference sequence). This CDR3 comprises 14 residues. With 1 base removed from V and 6 bases from J, the gap between germline ends came to 13 bases. DNA of the CDR3: TGTGCCACCAGCAGAGTCGGGGGCCTCGTCGAGCAGTACTTC. Amino acids: CATSRVGGLVEQYF. The whole variable domain, filled in from reference TRBV15 and TRBJ2-7, reads DAMVIQNPRYQVTQFGKPVTLSCSQTLNHNVMYWYQQKSSQAPKLLFHYYDKDFNNEADTPDNFQSRRPNTSFCFLDIRSPGLGDTAMYLCATSRVGGLVEQYFGPGTRLTVT.